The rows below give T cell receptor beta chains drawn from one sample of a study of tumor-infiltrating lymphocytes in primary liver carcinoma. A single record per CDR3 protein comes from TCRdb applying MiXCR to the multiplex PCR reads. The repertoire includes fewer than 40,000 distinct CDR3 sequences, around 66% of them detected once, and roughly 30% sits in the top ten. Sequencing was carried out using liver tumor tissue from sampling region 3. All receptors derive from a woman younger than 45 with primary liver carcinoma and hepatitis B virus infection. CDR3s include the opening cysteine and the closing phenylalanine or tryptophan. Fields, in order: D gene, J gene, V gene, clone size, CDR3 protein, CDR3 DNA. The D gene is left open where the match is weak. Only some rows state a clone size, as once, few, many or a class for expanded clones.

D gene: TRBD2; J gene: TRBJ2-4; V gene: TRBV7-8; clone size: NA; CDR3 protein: CTSSLAAGGNIQYF; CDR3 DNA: TGTACTAGCAGCTTAGCCGCGGGAGGGAACATTCAGTACTTC
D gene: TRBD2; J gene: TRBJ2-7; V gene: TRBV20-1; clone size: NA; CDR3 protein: CSAGTDSGSREQYF; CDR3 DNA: TGCAGTGCGGGAACGGATAGCGGGAGCCGAGAGCAGTACTTC
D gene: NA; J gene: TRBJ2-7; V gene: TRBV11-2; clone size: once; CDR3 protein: CASSLDLTWPYEQYF; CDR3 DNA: TGTGCCAGCAGCTTAGATCTTACATGGCCATATGAGCAGTACTTC
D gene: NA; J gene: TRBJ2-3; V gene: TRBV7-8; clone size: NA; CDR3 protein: CASSLGAIGPGHTQYF; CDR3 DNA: TGTGCCAGCAGCTTAGGAGCGATAGGGCCTGGTCATACGCAGTATTTT
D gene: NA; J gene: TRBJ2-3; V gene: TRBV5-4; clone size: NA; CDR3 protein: CASSVERDPPPTDTQYF; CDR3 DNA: TGTGCCAGCAGCGTAGAGCGAGACCCTCCACCCACAGATACGCAGTATTTT
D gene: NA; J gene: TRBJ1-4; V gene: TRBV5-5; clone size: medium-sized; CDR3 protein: CASSLRLGGRVATNEKLFF; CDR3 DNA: TGTGCCAGCAGCTTGAGGTTAGGCGGACGGGTTGCAACTAATGAAAAACTGTTTTTT
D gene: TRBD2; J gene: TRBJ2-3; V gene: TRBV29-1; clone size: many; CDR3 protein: CSVEGQAGGSADTQYF; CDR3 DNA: TGCAGCGTTGAAGGTCAAGCGGGAGGGAGCGCAGATACGCAGTATTTT
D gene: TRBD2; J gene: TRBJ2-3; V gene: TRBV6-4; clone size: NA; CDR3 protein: CASTEREGTDTQYF; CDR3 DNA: TGTGCCAGCACTGAGCGGGAGGGCACGGATACGCAGTATTTT
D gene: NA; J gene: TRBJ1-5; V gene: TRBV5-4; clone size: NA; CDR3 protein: CASSVDGHPPSTYTQHF; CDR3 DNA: TGTGCCAGCAGCGTAGACGGACACCCTCCATCCACATATACGCAGCATTTT
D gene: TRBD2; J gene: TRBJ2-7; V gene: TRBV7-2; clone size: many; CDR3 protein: CASSLSSGIYEQYF; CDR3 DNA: TGTGCCAGCAGCTTATCTAGCGGGATTTACGAGCAGTACTTC
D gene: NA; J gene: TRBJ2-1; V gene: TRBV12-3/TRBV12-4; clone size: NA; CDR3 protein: CASSPIWASGPYNEQFF; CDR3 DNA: TGTGCCAGCAGTCCCATCTGGGCAAGCGGGCCCTACAATGAGCAGTTCTTC
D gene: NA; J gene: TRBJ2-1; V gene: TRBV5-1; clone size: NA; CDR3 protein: CASTQSQDYSFNEQFF; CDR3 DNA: TGCGCCAGCACCCAGTCCCAAGACTATTCCTTCAATGAGCAGTTCTTC
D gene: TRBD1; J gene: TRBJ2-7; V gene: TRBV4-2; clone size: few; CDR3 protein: CASRKEPGTGFNEQYF; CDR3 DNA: TGTGCCAGCAGGAAAGAACCCGGGACAGGGTTTAATGAGCAGTACTTC
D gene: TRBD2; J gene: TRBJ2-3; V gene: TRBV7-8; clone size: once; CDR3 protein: CANSLGAGGPRDMQYF; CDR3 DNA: TGTGCCAACAGCTTAGGAGCGGGAGGGCCTCGTGATATGCAGTATTTT
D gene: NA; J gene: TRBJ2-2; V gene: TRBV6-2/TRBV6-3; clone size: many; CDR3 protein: CASSYGGQTGELFF; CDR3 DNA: TGTGCCAGCAGTTACGGCGGACAGACCGGGGAGCTGTTTTTT
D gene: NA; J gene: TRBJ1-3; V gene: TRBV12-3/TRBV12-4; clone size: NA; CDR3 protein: CATMAGNTIYF; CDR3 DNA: TGTGCCACCATGGCCGGAAACACCATATATTTT
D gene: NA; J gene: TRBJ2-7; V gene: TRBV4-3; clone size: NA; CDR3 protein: CARSQAVTGGHISYGQYF; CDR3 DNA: TGCGCCAGGAGCCAAGCTGTGACGGGGGGCCACATTAGCTACGGGCAGTACTTC
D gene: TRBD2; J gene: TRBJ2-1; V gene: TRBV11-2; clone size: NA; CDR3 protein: CASSFRLAGDFNGQFF; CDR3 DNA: TGTGCCAGTAGCTTTCGACTAGCGGGAGATTTCAATGGGCAGTTTTTC
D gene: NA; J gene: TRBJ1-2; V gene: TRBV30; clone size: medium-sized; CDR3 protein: CAWRQGLQYGYTF; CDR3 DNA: TGTGCCTGGAGGCAGGGTTTACAGTATGGCTACACCTTC
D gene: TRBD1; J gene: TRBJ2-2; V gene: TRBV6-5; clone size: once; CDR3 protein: CASSPRTGFTAELSF; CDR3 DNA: TGTGCCAGCAGTCCACGGACAGGGTTCACCGCGGAGCTGTCTTTT
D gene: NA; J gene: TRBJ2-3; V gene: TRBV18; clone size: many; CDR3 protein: CASSPPGRTDTQYF; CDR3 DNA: TGTGCCAGCTCACCACCGGGCCGCACAGATACGCAGTATTTT
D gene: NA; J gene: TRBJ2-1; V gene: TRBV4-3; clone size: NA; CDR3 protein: CTNSQTELVNEQFF; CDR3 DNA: TGCACCAACAGCCAAACAGAGTTGGTCAATGAGCAGTTCTTC
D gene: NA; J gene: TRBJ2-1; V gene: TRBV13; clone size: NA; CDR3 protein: CASREGNCYEQFF; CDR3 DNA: TGTGCCAGCAGGGAGGGGAACTGCTATGAGCAATTCTTC
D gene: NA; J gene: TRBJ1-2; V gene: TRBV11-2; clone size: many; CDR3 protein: CASSLDTTRIYGYTF; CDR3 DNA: TGTGCCAGCAGCTTGGATACGACAAGAATCTATGGCTACACCTTC
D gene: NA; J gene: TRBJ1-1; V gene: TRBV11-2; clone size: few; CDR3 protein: CASTPDGDTEAFF; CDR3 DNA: TGTGCCAGCACTCCCGATGGGGACACTGAAGCTTTTTTT
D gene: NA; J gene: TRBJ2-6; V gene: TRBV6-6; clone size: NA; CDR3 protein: CASNLRGRSAANVPTF; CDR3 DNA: TGTGCCAGCAACCTCCGGGGTCGCTCTGCGGCCAACGTCCCGACTTTC
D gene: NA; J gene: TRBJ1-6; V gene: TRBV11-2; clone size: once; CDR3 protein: CANSFGRNHCNSPLHF; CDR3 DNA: TGTGCCAACAGCTTTGGTCGGAACCACTGTAATTCACCCCTCCATTTT
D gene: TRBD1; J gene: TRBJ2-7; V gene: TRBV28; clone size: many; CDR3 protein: CASTGQGPDSYEQYF; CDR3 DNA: TGTGCTTCAACGGGACAGGGGCCCGACTCCTACGAGCAGTACTTC
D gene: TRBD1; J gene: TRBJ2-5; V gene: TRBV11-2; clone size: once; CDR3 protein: CTSSTRTGGLKETQYF; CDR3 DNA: TGTACCAGCAGCACAAGAACAGGGGGCCTGAAAGAGACCCAGTACTTC
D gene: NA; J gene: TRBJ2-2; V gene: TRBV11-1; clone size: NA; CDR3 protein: CNSSLVGGTNTGELFF; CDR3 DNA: TGTAACAGCAGCTTAGTGGGTGGTACGAACACCGGGGAGCTGTTTTTT
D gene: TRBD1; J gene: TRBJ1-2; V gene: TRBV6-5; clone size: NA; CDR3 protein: CASRRGRGYGYTF; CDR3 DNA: TGTGCCAGCAGGAGGGGGCGGGGCTATGGCTACACCTTC
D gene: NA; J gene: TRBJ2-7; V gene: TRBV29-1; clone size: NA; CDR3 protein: CSATGEDKGHYEEYF; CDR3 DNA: TGCAGCGCCACTGGGGAAGATAAGGGTCACTACGAGGAGTACTTC